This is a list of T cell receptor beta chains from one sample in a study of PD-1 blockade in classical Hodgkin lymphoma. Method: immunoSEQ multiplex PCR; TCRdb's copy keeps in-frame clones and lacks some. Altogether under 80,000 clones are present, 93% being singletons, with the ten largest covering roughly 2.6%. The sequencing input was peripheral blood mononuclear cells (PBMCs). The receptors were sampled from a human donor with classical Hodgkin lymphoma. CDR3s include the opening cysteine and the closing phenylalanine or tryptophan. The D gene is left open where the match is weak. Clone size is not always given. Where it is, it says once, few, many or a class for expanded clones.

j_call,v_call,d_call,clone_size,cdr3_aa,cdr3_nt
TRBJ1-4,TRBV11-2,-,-,CASSLDWLGKLFF,TGTGCCAGCAGCTTAGATTGGTTAGGGAAACTGTTTTTT
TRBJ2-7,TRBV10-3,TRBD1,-,CAISEKSGQGGYEQYF,TGTGCCATCAGTGAAAAGTCGGGACAGGGTGGCTACGAGCAGTACTTC
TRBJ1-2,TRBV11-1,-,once,CASSFLGYGYTF,TGTGCCAGCAGCTTTTTGGGCTATGGCTACACCTTC
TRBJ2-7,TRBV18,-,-,CASSPEQGVYEQYF,TGTGCCAGCTCACCGGAGCAGGGAGTGTACGAGCAGTACTTC
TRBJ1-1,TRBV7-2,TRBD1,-,CASSSDRVTEAFF,TGTGCCAGCAGCTCGGACAGGGTTACTGAAGCTTTCTTT
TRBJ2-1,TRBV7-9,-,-,CASTEFRTGSSYNEQFF,TGTGCCAGCACCGAATTCCGTACGGGGAGCTCCTACAATGAGCAGTTCTTC
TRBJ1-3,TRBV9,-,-,CASSVQGSGNTIYF,TGTGCCAGCAGCGTACAGGGATCCGGAAACACCATATATTTT
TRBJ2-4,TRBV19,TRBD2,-,CASIGLAGGRRIQYF,TGTGCCAGTATAGGACTAGCGGGAGGCCGTAGGATTCAGTACTTC
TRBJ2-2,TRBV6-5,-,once,CASSYSTVANTGELFF,TGTGCCAGCAGTTACTCGACAGTCGCGAACACCGGGGAGCTGTTTTTT
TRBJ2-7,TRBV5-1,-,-,CASSPTGDRNYEQYF,TGCGCCAGCAGCCCTACGGGGGACAGAAACTACGAGCAGTACTTC
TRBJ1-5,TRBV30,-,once,CAWSGGLDQPQHF,TGTGCCTGGAGTGGAGGACTTGATCAGCCCCAGCATTTT
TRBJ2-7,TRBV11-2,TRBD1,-,CASSPRGTGAYEQYF,TGTGCCAGCAGCCCGAGGGGGACAGGAGCCTACGAGCAGTACTTC
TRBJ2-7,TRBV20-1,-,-,CSVREYHEQYF,TGCAGTGTTCGGGAGTACCACGAGCAGTACTTC
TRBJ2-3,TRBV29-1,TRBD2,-,CSVHGGGGADTQYF,TGCAGCGTTCATGGGGGGGGAGGGGCAGATACGCAGTATTTT
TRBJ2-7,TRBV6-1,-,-,CASTPPGTHYEQYF,TGTGCCAGCACCCCTCCCGGCACCCACTACGAGCAGTACTTC
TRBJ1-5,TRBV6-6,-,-,CASSLRGLWNQPQHF,TGTGCCAGCAGTCTTAGGGGTTTATGGAATCAGCCCCAGCATTTT
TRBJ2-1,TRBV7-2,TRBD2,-,CASSPPIGLAGGYEQFF,TGTGCCAGCAGCCCCCCGATCGGGCTAGCGGGAGGTTATGAGCAGTTCTTC
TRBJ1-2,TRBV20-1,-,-,CSARDVWGYTF,TGCAGTGCTAGGGATGTGTGGGGCTACACCTTC
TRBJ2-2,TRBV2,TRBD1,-,CASSGQGAGELFF,TGTGCCAGCAGCGGACAGGGGGCCGGGGAGCTGTTTTTT
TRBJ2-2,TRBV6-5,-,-,CASSRAGELFF,TGTGCCAGCAGTAGGGCCGGGGAGCTGTTTTTT
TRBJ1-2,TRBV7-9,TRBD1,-,CASSPAGTGANYGYTF,TGTGCCAGCAGCCCGGCGGGGACAGGGGCTAACTATGGCTACACCTTC
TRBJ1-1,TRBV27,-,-,CASSPIDWNTEAFF,TGTGCCAGCAGTCCAATCGACTGGAACACTGAAGCTTTCTTT
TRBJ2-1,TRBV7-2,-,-,CASSLLRVAGRNEQFF,TGTGCCAGCAGCTTGTTGAGGGTGGCGGGGAGGAATGAGCAGTTCTTC